This TCR beta chain was recovered during a study of blood T cell repertoires in COVID-19. The V gene end was trimmed by 5 bases and the J gene end by 6 bases; junction bases not matched to a gene: 9. The CDR3 is made up of 14 amino acids. From germline, CDR1 is LNHDA and CDR2 SQIVND (reference sequence). Sequencing was performed with immunoSEQ multiplex PCR; in TCRdb, only in-frame clones are kept and a portion is missing. The repertoire holds around 250,000 clones, with about 91% as singletons. This clone appeared once. Cohort placement rested on clinical history that participants reported themselves.

The chain employs TRBV19 and TRBJ1-1, with 7 bases fitting TRBD1. The clonotype was recovered from a woman aged 35 to 49 with acute COVID-19. Material: PBMCs or T cells enriched from blood (not recorded which). For the CDR3, the DNA is TGTGCCAGTAGTTCTGACAGGGTTCTCTCTGAAGCTTTCTTT. It is translated as CASSSDRVLSEAFF.